Included here is one TCR beta chain sequence, with context. The antigen is unknown. This specimen belongs to a study of cytomegalovirus exposure and HLA in healthy donors. Study details: The same platform was used for the 130 or so validation repertoires and the approximately 670 first-cohort repertoires, a later analysis reported. Regarding the study as a whole: Three CMV-associated chains proved CMV antigen-specific in vitro.

The study drew the donors from its approximately 110-subject validation cohort, separate from the roughly 710-subject first cohort. Data came from immunoSEQ multiplex PCR; TCRdb stores just in-frame clones and leaves some out. The sample includes 200,000 to 250,000 clones, roughly 88% of them seen just once. Looked up from germline, CDR1 is MGHRA and CDR2 is YSYEKL. The CDR3 contains 19 residues. V lost 1 base, J lost 0 bases, and 10 bases stayed unmatched. What was sequenced was PBMCs. The chain is built from TRBV4-1 and TRBJ1-3, with 9 positions matching TRBD1. This TCR came from a young woman in good health and CMV-seronegative. The CDR3 DNA sequence: TGCGCCAGCAGCCAAGGATATATGGACAGGGGAAACTCTGGAAACACCATATATTTT. It specifies CASSQGYMDRGNSGNTIYF.